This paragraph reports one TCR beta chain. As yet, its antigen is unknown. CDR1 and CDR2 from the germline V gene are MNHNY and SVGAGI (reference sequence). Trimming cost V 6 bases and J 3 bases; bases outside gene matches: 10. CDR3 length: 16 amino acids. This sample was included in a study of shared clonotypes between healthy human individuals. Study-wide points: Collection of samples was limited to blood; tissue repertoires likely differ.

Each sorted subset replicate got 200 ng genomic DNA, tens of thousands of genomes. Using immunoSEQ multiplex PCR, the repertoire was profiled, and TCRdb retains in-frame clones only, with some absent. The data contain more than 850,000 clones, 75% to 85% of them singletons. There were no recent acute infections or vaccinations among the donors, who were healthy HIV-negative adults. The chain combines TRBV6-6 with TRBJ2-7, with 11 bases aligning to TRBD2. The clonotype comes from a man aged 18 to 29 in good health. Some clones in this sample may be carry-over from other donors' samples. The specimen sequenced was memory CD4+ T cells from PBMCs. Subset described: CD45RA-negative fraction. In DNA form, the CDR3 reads TGTGCCAGCAGCCGATATACTAGCGGGAGTGGCTACGAGCAGTACTTC. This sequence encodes CASSRYTSGSGYEQYF.